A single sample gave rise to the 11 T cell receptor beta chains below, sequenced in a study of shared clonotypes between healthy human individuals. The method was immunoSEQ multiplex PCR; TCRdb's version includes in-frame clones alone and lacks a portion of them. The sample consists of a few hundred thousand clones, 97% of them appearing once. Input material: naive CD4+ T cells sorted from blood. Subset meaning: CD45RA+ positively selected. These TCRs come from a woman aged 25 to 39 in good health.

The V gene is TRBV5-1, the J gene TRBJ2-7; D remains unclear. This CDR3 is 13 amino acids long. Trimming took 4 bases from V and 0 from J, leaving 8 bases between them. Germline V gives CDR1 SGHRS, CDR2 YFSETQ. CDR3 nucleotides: TGCGCCAGCAGCGCCGACTCCTCCTACGAGCAGTACTTC. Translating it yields CASSADSSYEQYF.

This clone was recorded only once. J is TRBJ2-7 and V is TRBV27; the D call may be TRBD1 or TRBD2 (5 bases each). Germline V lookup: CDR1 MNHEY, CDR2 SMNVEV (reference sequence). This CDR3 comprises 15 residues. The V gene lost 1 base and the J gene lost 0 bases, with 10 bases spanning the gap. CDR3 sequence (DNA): TGTGCCAGCAGTTTATGGGGGAGAGGCTCCTACGAGCAGTACTTC. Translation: CASSLWGRGSYEQYF.

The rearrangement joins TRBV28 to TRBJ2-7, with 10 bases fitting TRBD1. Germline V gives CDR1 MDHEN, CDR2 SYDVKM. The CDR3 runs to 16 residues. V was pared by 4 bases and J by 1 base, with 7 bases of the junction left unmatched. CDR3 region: CASSSGTGVISYEQYF. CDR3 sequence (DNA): TGTGCCAGCAGTTCAGGGACAGGGGTAATATCCTACGAGCAGTACTTC.

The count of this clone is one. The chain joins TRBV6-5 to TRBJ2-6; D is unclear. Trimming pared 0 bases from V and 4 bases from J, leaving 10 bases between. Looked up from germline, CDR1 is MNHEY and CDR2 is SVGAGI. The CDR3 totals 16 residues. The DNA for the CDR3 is TGTGCCAGCAGTTACTCGTGGGGTGACGGGGCCAACGTCCTGACTTTC. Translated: CASSYSWGDGANVLTF.

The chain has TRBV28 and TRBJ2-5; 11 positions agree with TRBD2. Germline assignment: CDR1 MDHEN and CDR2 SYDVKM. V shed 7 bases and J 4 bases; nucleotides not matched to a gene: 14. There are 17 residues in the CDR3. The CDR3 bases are TGTGCCAGCAACAGAGTAGCGGGAGGGCCGTCGGGAGAGACCCAGTACTTC. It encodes CASNRVAGGPSGETQYF.

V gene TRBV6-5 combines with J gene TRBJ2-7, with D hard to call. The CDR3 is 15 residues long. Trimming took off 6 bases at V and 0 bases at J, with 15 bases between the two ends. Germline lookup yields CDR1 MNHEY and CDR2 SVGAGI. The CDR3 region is CASSPTAEGSYEQYF. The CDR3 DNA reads TGTGCCAGCAGCCCCACGGCGGAAGGCTCCTACGAGCAGTACTTC.

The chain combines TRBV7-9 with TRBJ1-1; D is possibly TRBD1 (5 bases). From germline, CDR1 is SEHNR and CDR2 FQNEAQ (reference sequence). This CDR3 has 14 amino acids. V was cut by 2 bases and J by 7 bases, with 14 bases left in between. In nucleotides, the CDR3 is TGTGCCAGCAGCTTACGGGGCAGGGAGGATGAAGCTTTCTTT. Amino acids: CASSLRGREDEAFF.

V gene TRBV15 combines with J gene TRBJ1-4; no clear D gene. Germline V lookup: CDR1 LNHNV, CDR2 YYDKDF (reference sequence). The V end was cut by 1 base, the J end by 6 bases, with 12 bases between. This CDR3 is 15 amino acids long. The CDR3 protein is CATSRVRGRDEKLFF. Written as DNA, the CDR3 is TGTGCCACCAGCAGAGTTCGGGGAAGGGATGAAAAACTGTTTTTT.

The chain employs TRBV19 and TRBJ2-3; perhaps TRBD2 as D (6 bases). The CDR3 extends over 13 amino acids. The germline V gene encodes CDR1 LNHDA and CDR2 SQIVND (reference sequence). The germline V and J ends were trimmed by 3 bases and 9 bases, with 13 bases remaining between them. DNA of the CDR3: TGTGCCAGTAGTATGGGGGGTTTATGGACGCAGTATTTT. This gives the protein CASSMGGLWTQYF.

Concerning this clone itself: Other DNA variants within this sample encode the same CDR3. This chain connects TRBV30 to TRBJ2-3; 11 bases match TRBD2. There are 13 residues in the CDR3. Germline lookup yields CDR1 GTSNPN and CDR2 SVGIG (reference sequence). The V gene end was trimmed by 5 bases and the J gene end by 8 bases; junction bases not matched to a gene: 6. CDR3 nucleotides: TGTGCCTGGGGGACTAGCGGAAGGGGTACGCAGTATTTT. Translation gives CAWGTSGRGTQYF.

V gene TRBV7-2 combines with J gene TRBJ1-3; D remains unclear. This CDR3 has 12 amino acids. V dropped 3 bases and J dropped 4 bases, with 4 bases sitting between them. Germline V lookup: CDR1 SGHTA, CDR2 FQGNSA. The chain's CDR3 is CASSLLGNTIYF. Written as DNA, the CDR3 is TGTGCCAGCAGCTTGCTCGGAAACACCATATATTTT.